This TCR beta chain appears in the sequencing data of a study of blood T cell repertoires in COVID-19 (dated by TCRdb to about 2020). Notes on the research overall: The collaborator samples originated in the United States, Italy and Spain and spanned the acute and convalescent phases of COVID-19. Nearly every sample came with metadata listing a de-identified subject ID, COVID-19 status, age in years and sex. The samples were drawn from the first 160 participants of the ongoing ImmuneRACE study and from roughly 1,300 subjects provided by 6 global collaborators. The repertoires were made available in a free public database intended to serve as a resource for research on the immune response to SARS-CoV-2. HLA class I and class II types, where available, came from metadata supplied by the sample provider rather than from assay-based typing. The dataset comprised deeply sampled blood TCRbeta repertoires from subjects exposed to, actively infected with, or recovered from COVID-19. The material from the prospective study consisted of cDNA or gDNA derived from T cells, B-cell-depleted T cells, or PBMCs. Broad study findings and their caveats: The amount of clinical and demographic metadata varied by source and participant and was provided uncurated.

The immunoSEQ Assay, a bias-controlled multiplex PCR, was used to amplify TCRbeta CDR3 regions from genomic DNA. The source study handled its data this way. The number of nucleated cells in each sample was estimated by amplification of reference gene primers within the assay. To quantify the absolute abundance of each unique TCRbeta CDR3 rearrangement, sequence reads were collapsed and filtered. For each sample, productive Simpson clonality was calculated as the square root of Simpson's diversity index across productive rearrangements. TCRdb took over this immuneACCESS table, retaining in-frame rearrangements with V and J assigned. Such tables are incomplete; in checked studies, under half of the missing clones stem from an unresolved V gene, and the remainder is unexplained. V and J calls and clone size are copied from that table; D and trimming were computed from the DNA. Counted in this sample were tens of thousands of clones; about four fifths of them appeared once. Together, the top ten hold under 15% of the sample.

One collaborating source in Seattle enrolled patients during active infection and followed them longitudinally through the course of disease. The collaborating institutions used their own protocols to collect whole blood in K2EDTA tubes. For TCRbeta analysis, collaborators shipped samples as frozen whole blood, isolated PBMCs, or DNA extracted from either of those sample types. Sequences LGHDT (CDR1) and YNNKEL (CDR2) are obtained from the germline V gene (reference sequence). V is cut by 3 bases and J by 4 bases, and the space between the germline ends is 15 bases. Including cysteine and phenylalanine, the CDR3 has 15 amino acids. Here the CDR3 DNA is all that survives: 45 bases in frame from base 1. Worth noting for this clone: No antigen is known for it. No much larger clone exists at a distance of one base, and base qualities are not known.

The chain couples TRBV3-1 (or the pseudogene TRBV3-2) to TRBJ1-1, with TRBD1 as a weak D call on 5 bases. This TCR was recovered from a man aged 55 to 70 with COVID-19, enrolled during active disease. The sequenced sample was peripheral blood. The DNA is TGTGCCAGCAGCCAGGGGGGGTGGAGTGGCACTGAAGCTTTCTTT. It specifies CASSQGGWSGTEAFF.